The table lists the clone carrying this TCR beta chain with a few counts. Its antigen is as yet unknown. Each of the donors was a healthy bone marrow donor. 60 Vbeta and 13 Jbeta primers were used in PCR. Using immunoSEQ multiplex PCR, the repertoire was profiled, and TCRdb retains in-frame clones only, with some absent. The table records approximately 110,000 clones, 15% of them present only once. The record originates from a study of cytomegalovirus exposure and HLA in healthy donors. Overall study results and limits: In a later analysis, a missense DCLRE1C variant was linked to TCR beta V- and J-gene trimming. A few CMV-associated chains were confirmed in vitro to be specific for CMV antigens. The productive fraction for most TCR beta V segments was about 90% or about 30% in an earlier analysis.

The CDR3 is 13 amino acids. Sequenced input: PBMCs. The TCR originated in a woman aged 18-29 years in good health and CMV-seronegative. The chain is built from TRBV21-1 and TRBJ1-1. TRBV21-1 is a listed pseudogene. The CDR3 loop is CASQPRGNTEAFF. In DNA form, the CDR3 reads TGTGCCAGCCAGCCCCGGGGTAACACTGAAGCTTTCTTT.